The source of this T cell receptor beta chain is a study of cytomegalovirus exposure and HLA in healthy donors. Study-wide background: There were 88 million or so unique TCRs (from HLA-typed donors) in an early data release. Findings and caveats of the study: CMV serostatus was the sole immune exposure data available. Evidence from a later analysis indicated that most CMV-associated TCR beta chains looked HLA-restricted. Presence/absence analyses assumed roughly uniform sequencing depth across donors, which may not hold.

The PCR employed 60 Vbeta primers together with 13 Jbeta primers. The table came from immunoSEQ multiplex PCR; TCRdb's copy has only in-frame clones and leaves some out. Here the sample table reports approximately 110,000 clones. Of note for this clone: Antigen: not known.

CDR1 SGHDT and CDR2 YYEEEE come from the germline V gene. V was cut by 2 bases and J by 0 bases, with 9 bases left in between. This CDR3 contains 15 residues. V gene TRBV5-6 combines with J gene TRBJ1-3; D gene unclear. This receptor was taken from a man between 18 and 35 years old in good health and CMV-seronegative. The sequenced material came from PBMCs. In DNA, the CDR3 is TGTGCCAGCAGCTTCGGGATGAGCTCTGGAAACACCATATATTTT. This codes for CASSFGMSSGNTIYF.